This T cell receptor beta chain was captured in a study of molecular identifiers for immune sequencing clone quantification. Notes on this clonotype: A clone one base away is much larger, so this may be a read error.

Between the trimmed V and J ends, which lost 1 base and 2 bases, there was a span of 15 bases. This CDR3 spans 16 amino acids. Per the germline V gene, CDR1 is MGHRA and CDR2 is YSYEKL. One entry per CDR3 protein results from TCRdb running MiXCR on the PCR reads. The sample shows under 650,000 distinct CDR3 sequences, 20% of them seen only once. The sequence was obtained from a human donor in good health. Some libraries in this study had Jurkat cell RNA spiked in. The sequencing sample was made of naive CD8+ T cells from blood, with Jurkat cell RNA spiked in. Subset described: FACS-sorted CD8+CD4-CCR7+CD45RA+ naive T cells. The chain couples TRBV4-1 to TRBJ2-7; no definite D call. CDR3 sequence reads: CASSQAAEEAPYEQYF. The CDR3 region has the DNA TGCGCCAGCAGCCAAGCAGCCGAAGAGGCTCCCTACGAGCAGTACTTC.